Shown below are 30 T cell receptor beta chains from a single sample sequenced in a study of T cell responses to AZD1222 COVID-19 vaccine. Some clones are missing from TCRdb's copy, which holds only in-frame ones; the method was immunoSEQ multiplex PCR. The data hold 150,000 or so clones, with over 85% observed a single time. Material: peripheral blood, obtained on day 0 of AZD1222 vaccination. The receptor source for this set is an adult in good health.

The V call is TRBV30, the J call TRBJ2-7; 14 bases line up with TRBD2. The CDR3 extends over 14 amino acids. Germline CDR1 is GTSNPN and CDR2 is SVGIG (reference sequence). After removal of 6 bases from V and 5 bases from J, the junction contained 6 bases not matched to a gene. The CDR3 spells CACPGLAGANEQYF. The CDR3 region has the DNA TGTGCCTGTCCGGGACTAGCGGGAGCAAACGAGCAGTACTTC.

The J gene is TRBJ1-2, the V gene TRBV27, with 10 bases matching TRBD1. This CDR3 is built from 15 residues. J lost 4 bases, V lost 5 bases, and 7 bases had no gene match. The germline V gene encodes CDR1 MNHEY and CDR2 SMNVEV (reference sequence). The CDR3 region has the DNA TGTGCCAGCAGTGTAGGGACAGGGGAAATCTATGGCTACACCTTC. Translated, it gives CASSVGTGEIYGYTF.

This sequence joins TRBV5-1 and TRBJ2-7; 8 bases are shared with TRBD2. Losses at the gene ends were 0 bases for V and 4 bases for J; bases not matched to a gene: 6. The CDR3 spans 15 residues. Germline V gene data show CDR1 as SGHRS and CDR2 as YFSETQ. Here the CDR3 DNA reads TGCGCCAGCAGCTTGGGGAGCGGGAGTGAATACGAGCAGTACTTC. Protein: CASSLGSGSEYEQYF. Full variable domain (outside the CDR3, taken from reference TRBV5-1 and TRBJ2-7): KAGVTQTPRYLIKTRGQQVTLSCSPISGHRSVSWYQQTPGQGLQFLFEYFSETQRNKGNFPGRFSGRQFSNSRSEMNVSTLELGDSALYLCASSLGSGSEYEQYFGPGTRLTVT.

The chain joins TRBV19 to TRBJ2-7, with 7 nucleotides matching TRBD2. The CDR3 has 14 amino acids. With 4 bases clipped from V and 1 base from J, the junction kept 4 bases outside the gene matches. CDR1 LNHDA and CDR2 SQIVND come from the germline V gene (reference sequence). The chain's CDR3 is CASSTTSNSYEQYF. CDR3 DNA: TGTGCCAGTAGTACGACTAGCAATTCCTACGAGCAGTACTTC. Filled out from reference TRBV19 and TRBJ2-7, the complete variable domain reads DGGITQSPKYLFRKEGQNVTLSCEQNLNHDAMYWYRQDPGQGLRLIYYSQIVNDFQKGDIAEGYSVSREKKESFPLTVTSAQKNPTAFYLCASSTTSNSYEQYFGPGTRLTVT.

This rearrangement joins TRBV19 to TRBJ1-3; a possible D gene is TRBD1 (6 bases). This CDR3 has 15 residues. Germline V gene data show CDR1 as LNHDA and CDR2 as SQIVND (reference sequence). V lost 8 bases and J 0 bases, leaving 14 bases between the germline ends. The CDR3 reads CASGGAASSGNTIYF. The DNA of the CDR3 is TGTGCCAGTGGGGGGGCGGCGAGCTCTGGAAACACCATATATTTT.

As for this clone: This sample also contains other DNA sequences that code for the same CDR3. The chain carries TRBV29-1 and TRBJ2-7; D possibly corresponds to TRBD1 (6 bases). V lost 7 bases to trimming and J lost 3 bases, with 10 bases between them. Germline V CDR1 and CDR2: SQVTM, ANQGSEA. This CDR3 comprises 11 residues. The CDR3 loop reads CSATDSYEQYF. The DNA of the CDR3 is TGCAGCGCCACGGACAGCTACGAGCAGTACTTC.

J is TRBJ2-5 and V is TRBV2; TRBD2 might be the D (6 bases). The CDR3 consists of 14 residues. The germline V gene encodes CDR1 SNHLY and CDR2 FYNNEI. V was clipped by 4 bases and J by 3 bases, with 12 bases between them. CDR3 in amino acids: CASSGTTNEETQYF. Written as DNA, the CDR3 is TGTGCCAGCAGTGGGACTACCAACGAAGAGACCCAGTACTTC.

This rearrangement joins TRBV6-6 to TRBJ1-1, with TRBD1 identical over 9 bases. Trimming took 0 bases from V and 1 from J; bases not matched to a gene: 0. The germline gives CDR1 MNHNY, CDR2 SVGAGI (reference sequence). The CDR3 spans 15 residues. CDR3 protein: CASSYSGQGNTEAFF. The CDR3 DNA is TGTGCCAGCAGTTACTCGGGACAGGGGAACACTGAAGCTTTCTTT.

This clone was detected once. The chain carries TRBV29-1 and TRBJ1-1, with D unresolved. CDR1 SQVTM and CDR2 ANQGSEA come from the germline V gene. Trimming stripped 5 bases from V and 1 base from J, with 14 bases between. This CDR3 comprises 14 residues. The DNA for the CDR3 is TGCAGCGTTAGTCCACGGTGGAAGAACACTGAAGCTTTCTTT. Protein sequence: CSVSPRWKNTEAFF.

The rearrangement joins TRBV5-4 to TRBJ1-4; D is ambiguous. The germline V and J ends were trimmed by 0 bases and 6 bases, with 6 bases remaining between them. Looked up from germline, CDR1 is SGHNT and CDR2 is YYREEE (reference sequence). The CDR3 runs to 13 residues. The DNA for the CDR3 is TGTGCCAGCAGCTTGGCTGGGCATGAAAAACTGTTTTTT. This encodes CASSLAGHEKLFF.

The chain employs TRBV5-5 and TRBJ1-6; D is unresolved. V was pared by 2 bases and J by 7 bases, with 7 bases between. There are 13 residues in the CDR3. Germline V gene lookup returns CDR1 SGHKS and CDR2 YYEKEE (reference sequence). CDR3 sequence (DNA): TGTGCCAGCAGCTTACGTCCGAATTCACCCCTCCACTTT. It is translated as CASSLRPNSPLHF.

This clone has more than one count but fewer than ten. The rearrangement links TRBV6-1 to TRBJ2-7, with 9 bases identical to TRBD2. There are 14 residues in the CDR3. Germline CDR1 is MNHNS and CDR2 is SASEGT. V trimming: 3 bases; J trimming: 5 bases; junction bases outside the gene matches: 5. For the CDR3, the DNA is TGTGCCAGCAGTGACGCGGGAGGGGTAGACGAGCAGTACTTC. Amino acids: CASSDAGGVDEQYF.

The CDR3 is CASSSAGNRVSYNEQFF. CDR3 sequence (DNA): TGTGCCAGCAGCTCAGCTGGGAATCGCGTATCCTACAATGAGCAGTTCTTC. V gene TRBV11-2 combines with J gene TRBJ2-1; unclear D gene. Germline V CDR1 and CDR2: SGHAT, FQNNGV. Deletions cut 4 bases from V and 1 base from J, with 17 bases between. CDR3 length: 17 residues.

This clone has more than one count but fewer than ten. The V call is TRBV18, the J call TRBJ1-3; D is undetermined. V lost 6 bases and J 4 bases, leaving 22 bases between the germline ends. Germline CDR1 KGHSH, CDR2 LQKENI. This CDR3 comprises 17 residues. The CDR3 loop is CASSPTTDRSPGNTIYF. DNA of the CDR3: TGTGCCAGCTCGCCAACTACTGACCGATCCCCCGGAAACACCATATATTTT.

The chain uses TRBV4-1 and TRBJ2-3, with a possible D match to TRBD2 (6 bases). Per the germline V gene, CDR1 is MGHRA and CDR2 is YSYEKL. The CDR3 is made up of 17 amino acids. Trimming removed 2 bases from V and 1 base from J, with 16 bases in between. CDR3 bases: TGCGCCAGCAGCCAAAGCGTACGCGGGAAGCGCACAGATACGCAGTATTTT. It is translated as CASSQSVRGKRTDTQYF.

The genes are TRBV11-2 and TRBJ1-2, with 9 bases matching TRBD1. Trimming at V came to 5 bases and at J to 8 bases, leaving 3 bases not matched to a gene. Per the germline V gene, CDR1 is SGHAT and CDR2 is FQNNGV. This CDR3 has 12 amino acids. CDR3 amino acids: CASSQTGGGYTF. CDR3 DNA: TGTGCCAGCAGCCAGACAGGGGGAGGCTACACCTTC.

The rearrangement uses TRBV6-2 or TRBV6-3 and TRBJ1-5; D uncertain. Germline assignment: CDR1 MNHEY and CDR2 SVGEGT. V lost 1 base and J lost 4, with 5 bases in between. This CDR3 is built from 13 residues. The CDR3 reads CASSYFANQPQHF. The CDR3 DNA sequence: TGTGCCAGCAGTTACTTCGCGAATCAGCCCCAGCATTTT.

V usage is TRBV18 and J usage is TRBJ2-2; perhaps D is TRBD1 or TRBD2 (5 bases each). Trimming shortened V by 1 base and J by 4 bases, and 10 bases separated the two germline ends. This CDR3 comprises 15 residues. The germline V gene has CDR1 KGHSH and CDR2 LQKENI. The CDR3 sequence: CASSPRGYGTGELFF. The CDR3 DNA follows: TGTGCCAGCTCACCACGGGGGTATGGCACCGGGGAGCTGTTTTTT. The full variable domain, its missing parts supplied by reference TRBV18 and TRBJ2-2, is NAGVMQNPRHLVRRRGQEARLRCSPMKGHSHVYWYRQLPEEGLKFMVYLQKENIIDESGMPKERFSAEFPKEGPSILRIQQVVRGDSAAYFCASSPRGYGTGELFFGEGSRLTVL.

V usage is TRBV3-1 (or the pseudogene TRBV3-2) and J usage is TRBJ1-4; D possibly corresponds to TRBD1 (6 bases). The CDR3 extends over 16 amino acids. The germline V gene has CDR1 LGHDT and CDR2 YNNKEL (reference sequence). Trimming took 0 bases from V and 7 from J, leaving 15 bases between them. CDR3 protein: CASSQDMTGGGEKLFF. Written as DNA, the CDR3 is TGTGCCAGCAGCCAAGATATGACAGGAGGTGGTGAAAAACTGTTTTTT.

The sample holds one count of this clone. The V gene is TRBV7-8, the J gene TRBJ1-1, with TRBD1 matching 8 bases. Trimming at V came to 5 bases and at J to 7 bases, leaving 6 bases not matched to a gene. CDR1 is SGHVS, CDR2 FQNEAQ, per germline. The CDR3 has 13 residues. Here the CDR3 reads CASSPDREGEAFF. Written as DNA, the CDR3 is TGTGCCAGCAGCCCGGACAGGGAAGGTGAAGCTTTCTTT.

The chain links TRBV3-1 (or the pseudogene TRBV3-2) to TRBJ2-7, with D possibly matching TRBD2 (6 bases). Trimming removed 2 bases at V and 3 bases at J, with 11 bases between. Germline V gene sequence: CDR1 LGHDT, CDR2 YNNKEL (reference sequence). This CDR3 has 14 residues. The CDR3 DNA reads as TGTGCCAGCAGCCAACTCGGGGGAGACTACGAGCAGTACTTC. Translation: CASSQLGGDYEQYF.

The chain carries TRBV6-1 and TRBJ1-5, with 7 positions matching TRBD1. Germline CDR1 and CDR2: MNHNS and SASEGT. V gave up 0 bases and J gave up 3 bases; unmatched junction bases: 2. The CDR3 runs to 15 residues. CDR3 bases: TGTGCCAGCAGTGAAGCCGGGACAGCCAATCAGCCCCAGCATTTT. Its translation is CASSEAGTANQPQHF.

The genes are TRBV20-1 and TRBJ2-7; TRBD2 matches 10 bases. In germline, CDR1 is DFQATT, CDR2 SNEGSKA (reference sequence). The CDR3 consists of 14 residues. V gave up 3 bases and J gave up 5 bases; unmatched junction bases: 7. The CDR3 protein is CSASLGLAGDEQYF. The CDR3 DNA reads TGCAGTGCTAGTCTGGGGCTAGCGGGAGACGAGCAGTACTTC.

This chain joins TRBV27 and TRBJ1-6, with D possibly being TRBD1 (6 bases). V was trimmed by 6 bases and J by 4 bases, leaving 25 bases between them. The CDR3 totals 19 residues. From germline, CDR1 is MNHEY and CDR2 SMNVEV (reference sequence). As DNA, the CDR3 is TGTGCCAGCAGCCGTTATCCGATCTCTACCGGGACATATAATTCACCCCTCCACTTT. Translated: CASSRYPISTGTYNSPLHF.

V gene TRBV27 combines with J gene TRBJ2-2, with 8 bases lining up with TRBD1. V lost 4 bases, J lost 8 bases, and 12 bases stayed unmatched. The CDR3 runs 16 residues. Germline V gives CDR1 MNHEY, CDR2 SMNVEV (reference sequence). CDR3 amino acids: CASSSDRGVWIGELFF. CDR3 DNA: TGTGCCAGCAGTTCCGACAGGGGAGTTTGGATAGGGGAGCTGTTTTTT.

The gene calls are TRBV15 and TRBJ1-6, with no clear D. V lost 0 bases, J lost 8 bases, and 11 bases lay in between. This CDR3 is 15 amino acids long. Germline V lookup: CDR1 LNHNV, CDR2 YYDKDF (reference sequence). For the CDR3, the DNA is TGTGCCACCAGCAGAGATGAGGTCACCTATTCACCCCTCCACTTT. Translated, it gives CATSRDEVTYSPLHF.

This rearrangement joins TRBV14 to TRBJ1-5; D is unresolved. V was clipped by 4 bases and J by 3 bases, with 7 bases between them. The CDR3 spans 13 residues. CDR1 SGHDN and CDR2 FVKESK come from the germline V gene. As DNA, the CDR3 is TGTGCCAGCAGCCGACACCACAATCAGCCCCAGCATTTT. As protein: CASSRHHNQPQHF.

V usage is TRBV3-1 (or the pseudogene TRBV3-2) and J usage is TRBJ2-1; 10 positions agree with TRBD2. With V trimmed by 0 bases and J by 7 bases, 9 bases remained unmatched. The CDR3 totals 17 residues. CDR1 and CDR2 (germline): LGHDT, YNNKEL (reference sequence). The DNA of the CDR3 is TGTGCCAGCAGCCAAGATTTCGCTAGCGGGAGTTGGAATGAGCAGTTCTTC. This codes for CASSQDFASGSWNEQFF.

This chain uses TRBV5-6 with TRBJ2-1; D remains unclear. V lost 1 base, J lost 3 bases, and 17 bases lay in between. Germline assignment: CDR1 SGHDT and CDR2 YYEEEE. CDR3 length equals 17 residues. Written as DNA, the CDR3 is TGTGCCAGCAGCTTGTGGACCAGTTTAGACGGCTACAATGAGCAGTTCTTC. It specifies CASSLWTSLDGYNEQFF.

This clone has a single count. The chain is built from TRBV15 and TRBJ2-7; no firm D call. The CDR3 loop spans 13 amino acids. Deletions cut 0 bases from V and 0 bases from J, with 3 bases between. CDR1 LNHNV and CDR2 YYDKDF come from the germline V gene (reference sequence). The CDR3 reads CATSRDGSYEQYF. CDR3 sequence (DNA): TGTGCCACCAGCAGAGATGGCTCCTACGAGCAGTACTTC.